Presented here are 14 T cell receptor beta chains from one specimen sequenced in a study of PD-1 blockade in classical Hodgkin lymphoma. Assay used: immunoSEQ multiplex PCR; TCRdb lists only in-frame clones, some missing. The data contain tens of thousands of clones, 85% to 90% of them singletons. All patients relapsed after autologous stem cell transplantation, and brentuximab vedotin exposure varied. The specimen comprised peripheral blood mononuclear cells (PBMCs), sampled at baseline. These receptor sequences come from a human donor with classical Hodgkin lymphoma.

In this sample, this clone turned up a few times. This rearrangement joins TRBV27 to TRBJ1-6, with 9 bases fitting TRBD1. Looked up from germline, CDR1 is MNHEY and CDR2 is SMNVEV (reference sequence). The CDR3 extends over 11 amino acids. With V trimmed by 10 bases and J by 15 bases, 7 bases remained unmatched. The CDR3 DNA is TGTGCCACCGGGACAGGGTATAACCTCCACTTT. Residues: CATGTGYNLHF.

The rearrangement uses TRBV19 and TRBJ2-2; D unclear. CDR3 length equals 15 residues. CDR1 is LNHDA, CDR2 SQIVND, per germline (reference sequence). V lost 3 bases and J 2 bases, leaving 10 bases between the germline ends. Here the CDR3 reads CASSIGQLNTGELFF. The CDR3 DNA is TGTGCCAGTAGTATCGGGCAGCTTAACACCGGGGAGCTGTTTTTT.

This chain joins TRBV20-1 and TRBJ1-1; D might be TRBD1 (5 bases). V lost 2 bases, J lost 11 bases, and 12 bases lay in between. In germline, CDR1 is DFQATT, CDR2 SNEGSKA (reference sequence). The CDR3 spans 11 residues. The CDR3 region is CSARIGALAFF. In DNA form, the CDR3 reads TGCAGTGCTAGAATCGGGGCGCTGGCTTTCTTT.

This chain connects TRBV7-9 to TRBJ2-7; a possible D gene is TRBD1 (5 bases). Looked up from germline, CDR1 is SEHNR and CDR2 is FQNEAQ (reference sequence). The V end was cut by 0 bases, the J end by 3 bases, with 12 bases between. The CDR3 runs 15 residues. CDR3 region: CASSLAQGPFYEQYF. In nucleotides, the CDR3 is TGTGCCAGCAGCTTAGCGCAGGGCCCCTTCTACGAGCAGTACTTC.

The rearrangement uses TRBV12-2 and TRBJ1-1. TRBV12-2 is a pseudogene segment. The CDR3 sequence is 13 residues long. This CDR3 is CASRFPRNTEAFF. DNA for the CDR3: TGTGCAAGTCGCTTCCCGAGGAACACTGAAGCTTTCTTT.

This clone is a singleton in its sample. The V gene is TRBV28, the J gene TRBJ1-4; TRBD1 matches 7 bases. The CDR3 spans 14 residues. V gave up 3 bases and J gave up 8 bases; unmatched junction bases: 6. Germline values: CDR1 MDHEN, CDR2 SYDVKM. The CDR3 loop is CASSFGTVGEKLFF. The CDR3 nucleotides are TGTGCCAGCAGTTTCGGGACAGTAGGCGAAAAACTGTTTTTT.

The J gene is TRBJ1-1, the V gene TRBV5-4; maybe TRBD1 (6 bases). The CDR3 has 14 residues. CDR1 and CDR2 from the germline V gene are SGHNT and YYREEE (reference sequence). The V end was cut by 0 bases, the J end by 6 bases, with 12 bases between. The CDR3 protein is CASSLVRGRPEAFF. The CDR3 DNA reads as TGTGCCAGCAGCTTGGTTCGGGGGCGCCCTGAAGCTTTCTTT. Full variable domain (rest looked up from reference TRBV5-4 and TRBJ1-1): ETGVTQSPTHLIKTRGQQVTLRCSSQSGHNTVSWYQQALGQGPQFIFQYYREEENGRGNFPPRFSGLQFPNYSSELNVNALELDDSALYLCASSLVRGRPEAFFGQGTRLTVV.

The V and J genes are TRBV4-1 and TRBJ2-3; no clear D gene. This CDR3 spans 14 amino acids. Looked up from germline, CDR1 is MGHRA and CDR2 is YSYEKL. V was trimmed by 3 bases and J by 11 bases, leaving 18 bases between them. The CDR3 reads CASSHPTTPRRQYF. The CDR3 DNA follows: TGCGCCAGCAGCCACCCTACAACTCCCCGGAGGCAGTATTTT.

The genes are TRBV4-1 and TRBJ1-4; D remains unclear. This CDR3 has 14 amino acids. The germline V and J ends were trimmed by 0 bases and 5 bases, with 7 bases remaining between them. Germline lookup yields CDR1 MGHRA and CDR2 YSYEKL. CDR3 region: CASSQDMGNEKLFF. In DNA, the CDR3 is TGCGCCAGCAGCCAAGATATGGGGAATGAAAAACTGTTTTTT.

The rearrangement joins TRBV5-1 to TRBJ1-6; D unresolved. Per germline, CDR1 SGHRS and CDR2 YFSETQ. This CDR3 is built from 15 residues. The V gene lost 1 base and the J gene lost 9 bases, with 14 bases spanning the gap. CDR3: CASSLSSLGISPLHF. CDR3 nucleotides: TGCGCCAGCAGCTTGTCATCCCTCGGGATTTCACCCCTCCACTTT.

The rearrangement joins TRBV7-6 to TRBJ2-2; no clear D gene. The CDR3 contains 15 residues. Trimming took 2 bases from V and 4 from J, leaving 11 bases between them. From germline, CDR1 is SGHVS and CDR2 FNYEAQ. The CDR3 DNA follows: TGTGCCAGCAGCTTAAACAGTTTTATCACCGGGGAGCTGTTTTTT. It translates to CASSLNSFITGELFF.

V gene TRBV7-8 combines with J gene TRBJ1-2; TRBD1 is a possible D gene (6 bases). The V gene's germline CDR1 is SGHVS and CDR2 FQNEAQ. V dropped 7 bases and J dropped 4 bases, with 25 bases sitting between them. The CDR3 runs 17 residues. CDR3 residues: CASTQDGTSIARYGYTF. The CDR3 DNA is TGTGCCAGCACCCAGGACGGGACAAGTATCGCCCGCTATGGCTACACCTTC.

The rearrangement joins TRBV15 to TRBJ2-7; the D call may be TRBD1 or TRBD2 (5 bases each). V lost 0 bases, J lost 10 bases, and 13 bases lay in between. The germline V gene encodes CDR1 LNHNV and CDR2 YYDKDF (reference sequence). The CDR3 contains 13 residues. The CDR3 coding sequence is TGTGCCACCAGCAGAGATGGGGGAGCGGACCAGTACTTC. Translating it yields CATSRDGGADQYF.

The chain carries TRBV9 and TRBJ2-5; 10 bases match TRBD2. The germline gives CDR1 SGDLS, CDR2 YYNGEE. The CDR3 length is 16 residues. V trimming: 3 bases; J trimming: 5 bases; junction bases outside the gene matches: 10. The CDR3 region is CASSAGLAGVGETQYF. The CDR3 nucleotides are TGTGCCAGCAGCGCCGGTCTAGCGGGGGTCGGGGAGACCCAGTACTTC.